This T cell receptor beta chain was captured by sequencing in a study of blood T cell repertoires in COVID-19. On the study more broadly: From T cells, B-cell-depleted T cells, or PBMCs came the material, which was cDNA or gDNA.

Between the trimmed V and J ends, which lost 4 bases and 9 bases, there was a span of 4 bases. The CDR3 spans 11 residues. The V gene's germline CDR1 is SEHNR and CDR2 FQNEAQ (reference sequence). This table comes from immunoSEQ multiplex PCR, and its TCRdb copy is limited to in-frame clones, with some not included. The table lists roughly 120,000 clones, roughly 80% of them singletons. J is TRBJ2-6 and V is TRBV7-9; D is uncertain. The source material was peripheral blood. The receptor was isolated from a human donor in a cohort sampled during active or convalescent COVID-19. The chain's CDR3 is CASSSVNVLTF. The CDR3 bases are TGTGCCAGCAGCTCCGTCAACGTCCTGACTTTC.